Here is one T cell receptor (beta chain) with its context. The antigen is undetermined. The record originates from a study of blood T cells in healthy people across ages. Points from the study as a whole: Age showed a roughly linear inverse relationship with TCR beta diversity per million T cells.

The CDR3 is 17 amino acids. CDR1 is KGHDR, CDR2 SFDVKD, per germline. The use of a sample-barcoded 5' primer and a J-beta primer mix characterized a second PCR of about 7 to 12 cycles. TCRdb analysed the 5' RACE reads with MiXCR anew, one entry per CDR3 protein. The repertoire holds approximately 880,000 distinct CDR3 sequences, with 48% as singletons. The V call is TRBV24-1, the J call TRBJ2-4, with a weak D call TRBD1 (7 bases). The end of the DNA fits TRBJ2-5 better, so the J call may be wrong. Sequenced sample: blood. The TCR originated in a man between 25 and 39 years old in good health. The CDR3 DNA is TGTGCCACCAGTGACGTAGGCGGGACAGACCTTCTAGAGACCCAGTACTTC. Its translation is CATSDVGGTDLLETQYF.